What follows are 27 T cell receptor beta chains derived from one specimen sequenced in a study of beta chain features in type 1 diabetes (dated by TCRdb to between 2017 and 2018). What the authors observed across the whole study: In all four CD4+ subsets, TCRB CDR3 length was moderately but significantly shorter in type 1 diabetes patients.

These receptors' antigens are unknown. The library was built by means of the immunoSEQ multiplex PCR assay. All of the isolated RNA was reverse transcribed with the High Capacity cDNA Reverse Transcription Kit, so expressed TCRB transcripts were sequenced. TCRdb stores this immuneACCESS table with in-frame sequences only. Part of the clones is absent; in the studies checked, under half of the shortfall reflects unresolved V genes, and no reason is known for the rest. A total of 300,000 to 350,000 clones appear in this sample, about a tenth of them only once. The ten largest clones add up to 0.95% to 1.1% of the sample. Input material: central memory CD4+ T cells from blood. The receptors come from a man younger than 40 with type 1 diabetes.

For the CDR3, the DNA is TGTGCCAGCAGCTCTCGACCCGGGGAGCTGTTTTTT. As protein: CASSSRPGELFF. V usage is TRBV9 and J usage is TRBJ2-2; unclear D gene. The CDR3 has 12 amino acids. Germline CDR1 and CDR2: SGDLS and YYNGEE. V was pared by 4 bases and J by 6 bases, with 7 bases between.

This clone has at least ten counts. The chain carries TRBV7-9 and TRBJ1-2; D ambiguous. The CDR3 sequence is 14 residues long. Germline-derived CDR1 and CDR2 are SEHNR and FQNEAQ (reference sequence). V gave up 3 bases and J gave up 4 bases, with 12 bases separating them. CDR3 coding DNA: TGTGCCAGCAGCTTTCGACAAAGCGCCTATGGCTACACCTTC. Protein: CASSFRQSAYGYTF.

V usage is TRBV2 and J usage is TRBJ2-2; D is unclear. Trimming pared 4 bases from V and 1 base from J, leaving 7 bases between. This CDR3 is 14 amino acids long. From germline, CDR1 is SNHLY and CDR2 FYNNEI. The CDR3 spells CASSVDQNTGELFF. The DNA of the CDR3 is TGTGCCAGCAGTGTCGACCAGAACACCGGGGAGCTGTTTTTT.

This clone was counted many times. This chain connects TRBV6-6 to TRBJ1-6; weak D call: TRBD1 (6 bases). CDR3 length equals 14 residues. V lost 4 bases, J lost 7 bases, and 11 bases lay in between. Germline V CDR1 and CDR2: MNHNY, SVGAGI (reference sequence). The CDR3 DNA reads as TGTGCCAGCAGTTGGACAGAAGCCAATTCACCCCTCCACTTT. Its translation: CASSWTEANSPLHF.

There are a few counts of this clone. V and J are TRBV7-2 and TRBJ2-1, with D tentatively TRBD1 or TRBD2 (6 bases each). The CDR3 loop spans 14 amino acids. Trimming cost V 5 bases and J 2 bases, with 10 bases left between them. CDR1 is SGHTA and CDR2 is FQGNSA in the germline V gene. CDR3 nucleotides: TGTGCCAGCAGCCCTGGGGGGCCCTACAATGAGCAGTTCTTC. It codes for CASSPGGPYNEQFF.

The sample holds a few counts of this clone. The V call is TRBV11-2, the J call TRBJ1-1; TRBD1 aligns across 10 bases. The junction had 12 bases not matched to a gene; V was cut back by 1 base and J by 4 bases. CDR1 SGHAT and CDR2 FQNNGV come from the germline V gene. The CDR3 length is 18 residues. Here the CDR3 reads CASSLVRYRDRGGTEAFF. In DNA, the CDR3 is TGTGCCAGCAGCTTAGTTAGGTACCGGGACAGGGGAGGCACTGAAGCTTTCTTT.

The genes are TRBV2 and TRBJ1-1; D is unresolved. V was shortened by 9 bases and J by 5 bases, with 10 bases between the two germline ends. Germline loops: CDR1 SNHLY, CDR2 FYNNEI. The CDR3 has 11 residues. The CDR3 spells CASLSWTEAFF. CDR3 coding DNA: TGTGCCAGTTTGAGTTGGACTGAAGCTTTCTTT.

This chain links TRBV27 with TRBJ1-2, with TRBD1 as a possible D gene (6 bases). CDR1 is MNHEY, CDR2 SMNVEV, per germline (reference sequence). V was cut by 4 bases and J by 5 bases, with 8 bases left in between. CDR3 length equals 12 residues. CDR3 protein: CASSSDRYGYTF. The CDR3 DNA is TGTGCCAGCAGTTCGGACAGATATGGCTACACCTTC.

This chain joins TRBV28 and TRBJ2-7; D is perhaps TRBD2 (6 bases). This CDR3 spans 16 amino acids. Deletions cut 7 bases from V and 4 bases from J, with 23 bases between. Per the germline V gene, CDR1 is MDHEN and CDR2 is SYDVKM. The chain's CDR3 is CASTTRGAVGWYEQYF. DNA of the CDR3: TGTGCCAGCACCACCCGCGGGGCAGTAGGTTGGTACGAGCAGTACTTC.

This clone appeared a few times. This chain connects TRBV4-3 to TRBJ2-3; 7 bases agree with TRBD2. CDR1 is LGHNA and CDR2 is YSLEER in the germline V gene. The CDR3 spans 16 residues. J was trimmed by 3 bases and V by 4 bases; bases with no gene match: 10. This CDR3 is CASSPISGVGTDTQYF. The CDR3 nucleotides read TGCGCCAGCAGCCCCATCAGCGGGGTGGGGACAGATACGCAGTATTTT.

There are a few counts of this clone. CDR3 residues: CASSPRAAAGNTEAFF. The CDR3, as DNA: TGTGCCAGCAGCCCCCGGGCGGCTGCTGGTAACACTGAAGCTTTCTTT. V and J are TRBV7-2 and TRBJ1-1; D is uncertain. In germline, CDR1 is SGHTA, CDR2 FQGNSA. V shed 5 bases and J shed 2 bases, with 18 bases lying between them. CDR3 length: 16 residues.

The chain couples TRBV7-2 to TRBJ1-2, with 9 bases aligning to TRBD1. The length of the CDR3 is 15 residues. V gave up 4 bases and J gave up 7 bases; unmatched junction bases: 10. Germline V CDR1 and CDR2: SGHTA, FQGNSA. The DNA of the CDR3 is TGTGCCAGCAGCTCAGCTCCGGGACAGGGTGTTGGCTACACCTTC. This translates into CASSSAPGQGVGYTF.

This clone has more than one count but fewer than ten. The chain uses TRBV6-1 and TRBJ2-3; a weak D match, TRBD2 (6 bases). This CDR3 contains 14 residues. Trimming removed 4 bases at V and 1 base at J, with 9 bases between. Per germline, CDR1 MNHNS and CDR2 SASEGT. As DNA, the CDR3 is TGTGCCAGCAGTGTATCGGGAGGCACAGATACGCAGTATTTT. Amino acid sequence: CASSVSGGTDTQYF.

This clone showed up just a few times. The V gene is TRBV7-9, the J gene TRBJ2-6; 7 positions agree with TRBD1. This CDR3 region has 17 residues. Germline CDR1 reads SEHNR; CDR2 reads FQNEAQ (reference sequence). Unmatched junction bases numbered 4, after V lost 1 base and J lost 1 base. CDR3 protein: CASSLGQGMSGANVLTF. CDR3 bases: TGTGCCAGCAGCTTAGGACAGGGAATGTCTGGGGCCAACGTCCTGACTTTC.

V gene TRBV2 combines with J gene TRBJ1-2; 7 nucleotides agree with TRBD1. The CDR3 length is 13 residues. Germline V lookup: CDR1 SNHLY, CDR2 FYNNEI. V was pared by 4 bases and J by 2 bases, with 1 base of the junction left unmatched. The CDR3 DNA sequence: TGTGCCAGCAGTGCAGGGGGGAACTATGGCTACACCTTC. The encoded protein is CASSAGGNYGYTF. The full variable domain, completed using reference TRBV2 and TRBJ1-2, is EPEVTQTPSHQVTQMGQEVILRCVPISNHLYFYWYRQILGQKVEFLVSFYNNEISEKSEIFDDQFSVERPDGSNFTLKIRSTKLEDSAMYFCASSAGGNYGYTFGSGTRLTVV.

This clone has a handful of counts. J is TRBJ2-6 and V is TRBV11-2; no clear D gene. From germline, CDR1 is SGHAT and CDR2 FQNNGV. The CDR3 is made up of 18 amino acids. Trimming shortened V by 2 bases and J by 0 bases, and 14 bases separated the two germline ends. The CDR3 here is CASSLLRTASSGANVLTF. CDR3 DNA: TGTGCCAGCAGCTTACTCCGTACGGCCAGCTCTGGGGCCAACGTCCTGACTTTC.

This clone has a handful of counts. V is TRBV6-1 and J is TRBJ1-1, with D perhaps TRBD1 (5 bases). V was trimmed by 2 bases and J by 1 base, leaving 11 bases between them. The CDR3 is made up of 15 amino acids. Germline V gives CDR1 MNHNS, CDR2 SASEGT. CDR3 protein: CASSEQGGWNTEAFF. The DNA of the CDR3 is TGTGCCAGCAGTGAACAGGGCGGGTGGAACACTGAAGCTTTCTTT.

This clone has only a few counts. The junction shows a germline mismatch at one end, possibly a read error. This rearrangement joins TRBV29-1 to TRBJ2-3, with a tentative D call TRBD1 (5 bases). Germline V gene sequence: CDR1 SQVTM, CDR2 ANQGSEA. This CDR3 region has 13 residues. CDR3 region: CSVEVQDTDTQYF. In DNA, the CDR3 is TGCAGCGTCGAAGTACAGGACACAGATACGCAGTATTTT.

This clone appeared a few times. This chain links TRBV7-2 with TRBJ1-6; no clear D gene. Germline values: CDR1 SGHTA, CDR2 FQGNSA. The V and J ends lost 3 bases and 9 bases respectively, with 12 bases between them. There are 14 residues in the CDR3. The CDR3 DNA follows: TGTGCCAGCAGCTTCGACACGGTCGTTTCACCCCTCCACTTT. It specifies CASSFDTVVSPLHF.

This clone was counted ten times or more. This rearrangement joins TRBV25-1 to TRBJ2-7, with 9 bases identical to TRBD1. The CDR3 totals 14 residues. The V gene's germline CDR1 is MGHDK and CDR2 SYGVNS. The V and J ends lost 4 bases and 6 bases, in that order; junction bases with no gene match: 7. The CDR3, as DNA: TGTGCCAGCAGTGGGCCGGGACAGGGAGCCGAGCAGTACTTC. Protein product: CASSGPGQGAEQYF.

The CDR3 is CASSPLDRTDTQYF. CDR3 in DNA: TGTGCCAGCAGCCCCCTGGACCGCACAGATACGCAGTATTTT. V is TRBV11-2 and J is TRBJ2-3; D not certain. CDR3 length equals 14 residues. V shed 5 bases and J shed 1 base, with 10 bases lying between them. Germline V lookup: CDR1 SGHAT, CDR2 FQNNGV.

The chain employs TRBV4-3 and TRBJ1-1; no clear D. CDR1 is LGHNA, CDR2 YSLEER, per germline. This CDR3 has 13 amino acids. Trimming took 0 bases from V and 6 from J, leaving 8 bases between them. CDR3 region: CASSQDAGAEAFF. CDR3 nucleotide sequence: TGCGCCAGCAGCCAAGATGCCGGGGCTGAAGCTTTCTTT.

The chain employs TRBV19 and TRBJ1-5, with D possibly being TRBD1 (6 bases). The V end lost 1 base, the J end lost 1 base, and 11 bases lay between the germline ends. There are 16 residues in the CDR3. Germline V gives CDR1 LNHDA, CDR2 SQIVND (reference sequence). For the CDR3, the DNA is TGTGCCAGTAGTATAGGGGGCGGGGGCAGCAATCAGCCCCAGCATTTT. As protein: CASSIGGGGSNQPQHF.

The J gene is TRBJ2-1, the V gene TRBV5-1, with 7 nucleotides matching TRBD2. CDR3 length: 15 amino acids. The V gene end was trimmed by 4 bases and the J gene end by 4 bases; junction bases not matched to a gene: 8. Per the germline V gene, CDR1 is SGHRS and CDR2 is YFSETQ. This CDR3 is CASSPELAIYNEQFF. The CDR3, as DNA: TGCGCCAGCAGCCCCGAACTAGCGATTTACAATGAGCAGTTCTTC.

This clone was counted between two and nine times. This sequence joins TRBV4-3 and TRBJ2-2; 10 bases fit TRBD1. V shed 4 bases and J 6 bases; nucleotides not matched to a gene: 5. Germline V gene lookup returns CDR1 LGHNA and CDR2 YSLEER. There are 15 residues in the CDR3. CDR3 region: CASSRDRGRAGELFF. CDR3 DNA sequence: TGCGCCAGCAGCCGGGACAGGGGTCGGGCCGGGGAGCTGTTTTTT.

The chain combines TRBV4-3 with TRBJ2-3; possibly TRBD2 for D (7 bases). CDR3 size: 17 residues. V shed 4 bases and J shed 2 bases, with 19 bases lying between them. Germline V gene lookup returns CDR1 LGHNA and CDR2 YSLEER. DNA of the CDR3: TGCGCCAGCAGCCCAAAGACATGGGCGGGGGCCACAGATACGCAGTATTTT. It specifies CASSPKTWAGATDTQYF.

This clone has a handful of counts. J is TRBJ1-6 and V is TRBV9; 7 bases are a match to TRBD1. J gave up 8 bases and V 4 bases, and 3 bases lay outside the gene matches. The CDR3 consists of 13 residues. Germline values: CDR1 SGDLS, CDR2 YYNGEE. CDR3: CASSTGTDSPLHF. The CDR3 nucleotides read TGTGCCAGCAGCACGGGGACAGATTCACCCCTCCACTTT.